The rows below give T cell receptor beta chains drawn from one sample of a study of technical replicates of blood from several donors. Sequencing was performed with immunoSEQ multiplex PCR; in TCRdb, only in-frame clones are kept and a portion is missing. Of 65,000 to 95,000 clones listed, 95% to 98% are singletons. The sample comprised T cells isolated from PBMCs. The receptors stem from a human donor in good health. Both conserved end residues are trimmed from each CDR3. Clone size appears in some rows only: once, few, many, or a class for an expanded clone.

-,TRBJ2-2,TRBV6-5,ASSYGRGNPGELF
-,TRBJ1-3,TRBV9,ASSARLQTAGNTIY
-,TRBJ2-1,TRBV7-2,ASSLVGTGYNEQF
-,TRBJ1-2,TRBV9,ASSVDLPGVYGYT
-,TRBJ2-2,TRBV5-1,ASSGRLDGELF
-,TRBJ1-1,TRBV6-5,ASSIRVLNTEAF
-,TRBJ2-1,TRBV4-3,ASSQDLASGSNEQF
-,TRBJ1-2,TRBV13,ASSSRDSYGYT
-,TRBJ1-1,TRBV4-2,ASSRGDRGNTEAF
-,TRBJ2-1,TRBV6-4,ASKGIAGGLGEQF
-,TRBJ1-4,TRBV29-1,SVGSGSSEKLF
-,TRBJ2-7,TRBV5-4,ASSRGRADEQY
few,TRBJ2-4,TRBV5-6,ASSYALAGGPN
-,TRBJ1-5,TRBV27,ASNLGGSTQPQH
once,TRBJ2-7,TRBV18,ASSPMQGNQY
-,TRBJ2-5,TRBV9,ASSVAGETQY
-,TRBJ2-7,TRBV28,ASSSLAGGREQY
-,TRBJ1-2,TRBV4-1,ASSLQGSYGYT
-,TRBJ2-3,TRBV28,ASSKYRGIQDTQY
-,TRBJ2-7,TRBV4-3,ASSQALGRGQVAEQY
-,TRBJ1-3,TRBV6-1,ASSASWGRPGNTIY
-,TRBJ2-7,TRBV7-6,ASSLAAQPGGPPSYEQY
-,TRBJ2-3,TRBV10-3,AIRRGDTDTQY
-,TRBJ2-3,TRBV6-4,ASSQGLAGGADTQY
-,TRBJ2-2,TRBV4-2,ASSQEKIAGGSGELF
-,TRBJ2-1,TRBV6-5,ASSNFGSPNEQF
-,TRBJ1-4,TRBV29-1,SVPQGAGEKLF
-,TRBJ2-1,TRBV7-6,ASSRAVSSYNEQF
-,TRBJ2-6,TRBV29-1,SVQGLYPGANVLT